The TCR beta chain described here comes from a study of neurological immune-mediated disorders. 5'RACE with 10-nucleotide random UMIs produced the cDNA. TCRdb analysed the 5' RACE reads with MiXCR anew, one entry per CDR3 protein. The sample records around 78,000 distinct CDR3 sequences, 17% being singletons. CDR1 and CDR2 (germline): LNHDA, SQIVND (reference sequence). The V gene lost 5 bases and the J gene lost 6 bases, with 10 bases spanning the gap. The CDR3 consists of 12 residues. Sample: PBMCs. This TCR derives from a woman in her thirties or forties in good health. V is TRBV19 and J is TRBJ1-1; D uncertain. CDR3 loop: CASSRNAAEAFF. The CDR3 DNA is TGTGCCAGTAGTCGCAACGCCGCTGAAGCTTTCTTT.